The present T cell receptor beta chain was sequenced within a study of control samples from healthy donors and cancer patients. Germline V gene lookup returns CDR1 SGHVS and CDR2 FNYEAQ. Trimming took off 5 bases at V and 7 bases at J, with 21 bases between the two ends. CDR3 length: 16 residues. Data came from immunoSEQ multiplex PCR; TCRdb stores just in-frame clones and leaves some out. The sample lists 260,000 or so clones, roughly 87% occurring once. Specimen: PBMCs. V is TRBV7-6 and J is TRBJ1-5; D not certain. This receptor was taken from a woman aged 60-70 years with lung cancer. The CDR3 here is CASSAHSRELEQPQHF. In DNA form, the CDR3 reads TGTGCCAGCAGCGCTCACTCGAGGGAGTTAGAACAGCCCCAGCATTTT.